This T cell receptor (beta chain) appears in the sequencing data of a study of shared clonotypes between healthy human individuals. Points from the study as a whole: For naive CD4 cells, roughly 5.5% of clonotypes were shared across a handful of donors.

Germline CDR1 is SGHNT and CDR2 is YENEEA. Deletions cut 8 bases from V and 6 bases from J, with 1 base between. The CDR3 contains 9 residues. It was across several immunoSEQ plates that each subset's genomic DNA was evenly split. Produced via immunoSEQ multiplex PCR; TCRdb's table is partial and in-frame only. Altogether about 820,000 clones are present, about 92% being singletons, with the ten largest covering 24%. In the naive CD8 group, cells lacked CD45RO and were positively selected for CCR7, so terminally differentiated effector memory CD45RA+ cells were left out. Healthy HIV-negative adults with no recent acute infections or vaccinations were recruited as donors. Points on this clone: Its antigen is unidentified.

This TCR was recovered from a man aged 30 to 39 in good health. This chain joins TRBV11-3 and TRBJ2-2; D unclear. Sample: naive CD8+ T cells sorted from blood. This chain's CDR3 is CASPGELFF. CDR3 DNA: TGTGCCAGCCCCGGGGAGCTGTTTTTT.